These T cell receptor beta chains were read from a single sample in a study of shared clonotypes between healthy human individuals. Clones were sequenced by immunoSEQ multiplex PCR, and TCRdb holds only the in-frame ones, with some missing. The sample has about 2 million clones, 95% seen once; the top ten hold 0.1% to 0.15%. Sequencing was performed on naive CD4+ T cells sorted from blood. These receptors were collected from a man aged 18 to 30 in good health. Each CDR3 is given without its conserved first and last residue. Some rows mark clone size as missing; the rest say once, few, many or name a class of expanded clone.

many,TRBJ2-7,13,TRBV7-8,ASSFGASGGYEQY
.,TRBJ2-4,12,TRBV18,ASSPTGDANIQY
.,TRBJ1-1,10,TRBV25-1,ASSGILTEAF
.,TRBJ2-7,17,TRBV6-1,ASSEGLLGTGRALREQY
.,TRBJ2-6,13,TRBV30,AWRSTSSGANVLT
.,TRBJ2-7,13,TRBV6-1,ASSLKESGSYEQY
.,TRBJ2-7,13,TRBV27,ASSSPGTGGSEQY
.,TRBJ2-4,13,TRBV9,ASSFGTSGKNIQY
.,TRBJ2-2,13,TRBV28,ATQWGTHNTGELF
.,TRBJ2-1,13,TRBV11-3,ASSFKPSGSNEQF
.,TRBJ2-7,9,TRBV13,ASSSGSEQY
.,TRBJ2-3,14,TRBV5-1,ASSLGQPAGPDTQY
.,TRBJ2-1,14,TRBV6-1,ASSEAGLAGVDEQF
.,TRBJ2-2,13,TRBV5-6,ASSPEQGQGGELF
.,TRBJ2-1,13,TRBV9,ASSVERASYNEQF
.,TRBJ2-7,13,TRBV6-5,ASSYSGRGPGEQY
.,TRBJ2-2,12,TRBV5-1,ASSPTSNTGELF
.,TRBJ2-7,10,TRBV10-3,AITSDPYEQY
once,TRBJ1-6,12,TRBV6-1,ASSENRGASPLH
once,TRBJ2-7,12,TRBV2,ASSEIRMGHEQY
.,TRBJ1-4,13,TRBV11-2,ASSLGQGQNEKLF
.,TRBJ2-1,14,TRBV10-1,ASSESSLRTSRDKF
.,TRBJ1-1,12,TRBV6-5,ASRTTGVNTEAF
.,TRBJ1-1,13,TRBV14,ASSQDGARNTEAF
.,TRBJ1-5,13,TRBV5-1,ASSLQGLRNQPQH
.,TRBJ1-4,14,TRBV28,ASSGTDTRTNEKLF
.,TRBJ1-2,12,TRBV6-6,ASSLSQGAEGYT
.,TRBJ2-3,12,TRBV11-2,ASSLSGFTDTQY
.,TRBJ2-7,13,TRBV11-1,ASSPDRPSSYEQY
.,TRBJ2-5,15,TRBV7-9,ASSPGQGGRGKETQY
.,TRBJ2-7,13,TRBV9,ASSVESGGAYEQY
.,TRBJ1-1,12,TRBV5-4,ASSSIDRGTEAF
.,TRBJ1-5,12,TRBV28,ASSLDSSNQPQH
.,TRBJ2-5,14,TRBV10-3,AIKAGGGLAQETQY
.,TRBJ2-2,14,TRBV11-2,ASSLQGQGVTGELF
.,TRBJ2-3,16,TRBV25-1,ASSESAFRDKSTDTQY
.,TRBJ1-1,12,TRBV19,ASSPDRGNTEAF
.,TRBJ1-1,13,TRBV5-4,ASSPTGRKNTEAF
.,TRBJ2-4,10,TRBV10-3,AISDDTDIQY
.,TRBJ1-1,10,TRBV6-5,ASITAGSEAF
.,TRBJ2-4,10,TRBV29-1,SVGLAKGIQY
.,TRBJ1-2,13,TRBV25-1,ASSDRVQGGSGYT
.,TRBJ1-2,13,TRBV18,ASSPEGQGATGYT
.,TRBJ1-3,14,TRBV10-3,AIALGGSYSGNTIY
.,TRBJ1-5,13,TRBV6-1,ASGVWGESNQPQH
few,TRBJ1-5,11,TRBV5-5,ASSLGQGQPQH
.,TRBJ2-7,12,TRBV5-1,ASSLGPANYEQY
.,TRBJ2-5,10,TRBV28,ASSLYRETQY
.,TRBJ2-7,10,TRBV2,ASTGQTYEQY
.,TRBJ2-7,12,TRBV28,ASSPRGRTYEQY
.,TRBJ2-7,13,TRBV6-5,ASSYSQRTTYEQY
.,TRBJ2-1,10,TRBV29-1,SVGNSYNEQF
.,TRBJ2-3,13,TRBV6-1,ASSDGGAGTDTQY
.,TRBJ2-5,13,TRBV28,ASSPQGFRGETQY
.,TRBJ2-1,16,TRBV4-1,ASSPLGTGGPPHNEQF
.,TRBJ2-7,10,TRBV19,ASSIKPGMQY
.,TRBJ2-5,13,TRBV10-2,ASSESRGNQETQY
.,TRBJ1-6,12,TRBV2,ASAVTGIGSPLH
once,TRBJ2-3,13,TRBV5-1,ASSLGGQSTDTQY